This TCR beta chain was obtained from a study of shared clonotypes between healthy human individuals. The CDR3 has 12 amino acids. After removal of 10 bases from V and 7 bases from J, the junction contained 5 bases not matched to a gene. Germline V CDR1 and CDR2: ENHRY, SYGVKD. About this clone itself: Its antigen is not known. Other DNA sequences in this sample translate to the same CDR3.

Several immunoSEQ plates received, in even portions, the genomic DNA of each subset. Profiling relied on immunoSEQ multiplex PCR, and the TCRdb table lists in-frame clones only, not all of them. The data show more than 2 million clones, with almost 96% seen just once and roughly 0.13% held by the top ten. Points from the study as a whole: Lower generation probabilities were found for non-shared clonotypes than for those shared by all four donors.

This chain uses TRBV10-3 with TRBJ2-1; 9 nucleotides agree with TRBD2. The TCR comes from a young man in good health. The sequencing input was naive CD4+ T cells sorted from blood. Subset given: CD45RA+ positively selected. The CDR3 loop is CATGLAGNEQFF. DNA for the CDR3: TGTGCCACGGGACTAGCCGGGAATGAGCAGTTCTTC.